The present entry profiles one T cell receptor (beta chain) with its context. Its specificity is not known. The multiple sclerosis controls were treatment-naive patients, and their relapsing-remitting disease was stable or active. Reverse transcription used about 0.45 to 1 ug RNA and random hexamers. The authors amplified TCR beta CDR3 across 54 Vbeta and 13 Jbeta using immunoSEQ multiplex PCR. MiXCR, run by TCRdb on the immunoSEQ multiplex PCR reads, gives a single entry per CDR3 protein. The sample holds about 200,000 distinct CDR3 sequences; approximately 90% are singletons and the top ten take 0.1% to 0.15%. The data belong to a study of CD8 T cells in Susac syndrome. Broader study findings: Regarding the TCR sequencing and HLA analysis, the study admitted that a relatively small number of individuals were involved.

This receptor was taken from a human donor with multiple sclerosis. The specimen sequenced was CD8+ T cells from PBMCs.

The CDR3 nucleotides are TGTGCCAGCAGCCCCCTAGGGCAGGGGGCGCGCAACAATGAGCAGTTCTTC. This encodes CASSPLGQGARNNEQFF. This chain links TRBV3-1 with TRBJ2-1, with 8 nucleotides matching TRBD1. CDR1 and CDR2 (germline): LGHDT, YNNKEL (reference sequence). This CDR3 region has 17 residues. The trim removed 4 bases at V and 5 bases at J, leaving 13 bases unmatched.